The 23 T cell receptor beta chains below all came from one sample that was sequenced in a study of cytomegalovirus exposure and HLA in healthy donors. 60 Vbeta and 13 Jbeta primers were used in PCR. Sequencing was performed with immunoSEQ multiplex PCR; in TCRdb, only in-frame clones are kept and a portion is missing. The sample has about 140,000 clones, 65% to 90% seen once. Sequencing was performed on PBMCs. The receptors originated from a female donor in good health and CMV-seronegative.

This chain uses TRBV19 with TRBJ1-1; D is ambiguous. This CDR3 is 13 amino acids long. V gave up 3 bases and J gave up 5 bases, with 10 bases separating them. Germline lookup yields CDR1 LNHDA and CDR2 SQIVND (reference sequence). The DNA of the CDR3 is TGTGCCAGTAGTATCCGGGAATTAACTGAAGCTTTCTTT. It translates to CASSIRELTEAFF.

This clone was counted once. The chain combines TRBV19 with TRBJ1-4, with a possible D match to TRBD1 (6 bases). The CDR3 length is 15 residues. Trimming removed 1 base from V and 8 bases from J, with 14 bases in between. The germline CDR1 and CDR2 sequences are LNHDA and SQIVND (reference sequence). The CDR3 sequence is CASSIAGRGWEKLFF. Here the CDR3 DNA reads TGTGCCAGTAGTATAGCAGGCAGGGGCTGGGAAAAACTGTTTTTT.

This clone turned up a few times. The chain combines TRBV27 with TRBJ1-2; TRBD1 might be the D (5 bases). Germline V gene sequence: CDR1 MNHEY, CDR2 SMNVEV (reference sequence). The CDR3 has 12 amino acids. Trimming took off 6 bases at V and 7 bases at J, with 12 bases between the two ends. The CDR3 here is CASSPGLGGYTF. The CDR3 DNA is TGTGCCAGCAGCCCGGGACTGGGTGGCTACACCTTC.

The chain couples TRBV28 to TRBJ2-5, with D hard to call. Germline V gene sequence: CDR1 MDHEN, CDR2 SYDVKM. The CDR3 is 11 residues long. Trimming took off 2 bases at V and 5 bases at J, with 3 bases between the two ends. The CDR3 protein is CASSLGETQYF. CDR3 DNA sequence: TGTGCCAGCAGTTTAGGCGAGACCCAGTACTTC.

The chain uses TRBV6-5 and TRBJ1-1; TRBD1 aligns across 9 bases. Germline V lookup: CDR1 MNHEY, CDR2 SVGAGI. The CDR3 spans 15 residues. Trimming removed 5 bases from V and 5 bases from J; junction bases left unmatched: 9. The CDR3 sequence: CASSPNTGGWTEAFF. In nucleotides, the CDR3 is TGTGCCAGCAGTCCCAACACAGGGGGCTGGACTGAAGCTTTCTTT.

CDR3 loop: CATSRKLAGVNTGELFF. CDR3 nucleotides: TGTGCCACCAGCAGGAAACTAGCGGGGGTGAACACCGGGGAGCTGTTTTTT. The chain has TRBV15 and TRBJ2-2; 11 nucleotides agree with TRBD2. J gave up 1 base and V 3 bases, and 4 bases lay outside the gene matches. The CDR3 loop spans 17 amino acids. Germline loops: CDR1 LNHNV, CDR2 YYDKDF (reference sequence).

This chain uses TRBV5-1 with TRBJ1-4; a weak D match, TRBD1 (5 bases). Germline-derived CDR1 and CDR2 are SGHRS and YFSETQ. V lost 3 bases and J lost 5, with 8 bases in between. The CDR3 totals 13 residues. The DNA for the CDR3 is TGCGCCAGCAGCTCTCACAGGAATGAAAAACTGTTTTTT. Translated, it gives CASSSHRNEKLFF.

The V call is TRBV13, the J call TRBJ1-3; a possible D gene is TRBD1 (5 bases). V was pared by 5 bases and J by 4 bases, with 12 bases between. Germline V gene data show CDR1 as PRHDT and CDR2 as FYEKMQ (reference sequence). The CDR3 is 14 amino acids. The CDR3 loop is CASSPGGDGNTIYF. CDR3 sequence (DNA): TGTGCCAGCAGCCCGGGAGGGGACGGAAACACCATATATTTT.

This chain joins TRBV27 and TRBJ2-7; possible D gene TRBD2, 6 bases. From germline, CDR1 is MNHEY and CDR2 SMNVEV (reference sequence). This CDR3 contains 13 residues. V was cut by 2 bases and J by 3 bases, with 8 bases left in between. This CDR3 is CASSLRGNYEQYF. The DNA of the CDR3 is TGTGCCAGCAGTTTACGGGGGAACTACGAGCAGTACTTC.

This clone was observed a handful of times. The chain is built from TRBV28 and TRBJ2-1; D uncertain. The V end lost 10 bases, the J end lost 2 bases, and 18 bases lay between the germline ends. Germline V CDR1 and CDR2: MDHEN, SYDVKM. The CDR3 extends over 15 amino acids. In DNA, the CDR3 is TGTGCCACCGCCCCGGTGACACAACCCTACAATGAGCAGTTCTTC. This gives the protein CATAPVTQPYNEQFF.

J is TRBJ1-2 and V is TRBV5-6; TRBD1 aligns across 9 bases. This CDR3 contains 15 residues. The V gene end was trimmed by 4 bases and the J gene end by 5 bases; junction bases not matched to a gene: 9. CDR1 and CDR2 from the germline V gene are SGHDT and YYEEEE. The CDR3 nucleotides are TGTGCCAGCAGCCATGGACAGGGGCGGAAATATGGCTACACCTTC. Protein product: CASSHGQGRKYGYTF.

This chain uses TRBV13 with TRBJ2-1; 8 bases are a match to TRBD2. V lost 2 bases and J lost 5; bases outside the gene matches: 8. The CDR3 contains 16 residues. Germline V CDR1 and CDR2: PRHDT, FYEKMQ (reference sequence). CDR3 bases: TGTGCCAGCAGCTTACCCCGGGAGGGGAGGAACAATGAGCAGTTCTTC. Its translation: CASSLPREGRNNEQFF.

As for this clone: This sample also contains other DNA sequences that code for the same CDR3. The chain uses TRBV14 and TRBJ1-3; D unclear. Germline-derived CDR1 and CDR2 are SGHDN and FVKESK. Trimming removed 3 bases at V and 4 bases at J, with 10 bases between. This CDR3 is 14 amino acids long. The CDR3 region has the DNA TGTGCCAGCAGCCACCCGGGAGGGGGAAACACCATATATTTT. The encoded protein is CASSHPGGGNTIYF.

The chain is built from TRBV5-6 and TRBJ1-1, with TRBD1 matching over 8 bases. The CDR3 runs 15 residues. V gave up 3 bases and J gave up 6 bases; unmatched junction bases: 10. Germline V CDR1 and CDR2: SGHDT, YYEEEE. The CDR3 DNA reads TGTGCCAGCAGCTGGGGGACAGGCCCGGGGGCTGAAGCTTTCTTT. Amino acid sequence: CASSWGTGPGAEAFF.

Of note for this clone: Relative to the germline gene, one junction end is altered; a read error may explain this. The rearrangement links TRBV29-1 to TRBJ2-2; 8 nucleotides match TRBD1. Germline CDR1 reads SQVTM; CDR2 reads ANQGSEA. The CDR3 has 13 amino acids. The chain's CDR3 is CSVGRTGTGALFF. In DNA form, the CDR3 reads TGCAGCGTTGGACGGACAGGGACCGGGGCGCTGTTTTTT.

CDR3: CATANTEGEETQYF. The DNA of the CDR3 is TGTGCCACCGCTAACACGGAGGGCGAAGAGACCCAGTACTTC. The gene calls are TRBV15 and TRBJ2-5, with D tentatively TRBD2 (6 bases). The CDR3 extends over 14 amino acids. CDR1 and CDR2 from the germline V gene are LNHNV and YYDKDF (reference sequence). Trimming took 8 bases from V and 3 from J, leaving 16 bases between them.

The chain combines TRBV2 with TRBJ1-1; 9 nucleotides line up with TRBD1. V dropped 7 bases and J dropped 7; count of bases not matched to a gene: 13. In germline, CDR1 is SNHLY, CDR2 FYNNEI. The CDR3 sequence is 15 residues long. CDR3 sequence: CASTFGQGSTNEAFF. CDR3 nucleotides: TGTGCCAGCACCTTCGGACAGGGGTCTACTAATGAAGCTTTCTTT.

The V gene is TRBV28, the J gene TRBJ2-7, with 11 bases that match TRBD2. The V segment lost 0 bases and the J segment 5 bases; nucleotides outside the gene matches: 6. Germline V gene sequence: CDR1 MDHEN, CDR2 SYDVKM. CDR3 length equals 16 residues. CDR3 in amino acids: CASSLWTSGISDEQYF. The CDR3, as DNA: TGTGCCAGCAGTTTATGGACTAGCGGGATTTCCGACGAGCAGTACTTC.

This chain joins TRBV30 and TRBJ2-1; D remains unclear. V lost 3 bases and J 9 bases, leaving 18 bases between the germline ends. Germline lookup yields CDR1 GTSNPN and CDR2 SVGIG (reference sequence). This CDR3 is built from 14 residues. DNA of the CDR3: TGTGCCTGGAGCCCTCCCGAACTGGTACTTGAGCAGTTCTTC. Its translation is CAWSPPELVLEQFF.

The chain uses TRBV11-2 and TRBJ1-5, with 7 nucleotides matching TRBD1. Germline V gene data show CDR1 as SGHAT and CDR2 as FQNNGV. V was clipped by 3 bases and J by 4 bases; unmatched bases: 3. The CDR3 runs to 14 residues. The CDR3 is CASSFSGGNQPQHF. The CDR3, as DNA: TGTGCCAGCAGCTTTTCAGGGGGGAATCAGCCCCAGCATTTT.

This clone was seen more than once but under ten times. The chain links TRBV14 to TRBJ2-2; D unclear. CDR1 and CDR2 (germline): SGHDN, FVKESK. This CDR3 is built from 14 residues. Deletions cut 0 bases from V and 4 bases from J, with 6 bases between. This CDR3 is CASSQEHLTGELFF. In DNA form, the CDR3 reads TGTGCCAGCAGCCAAGAACATCTCACCGGGGAGCTGTTTTTT.

V usage is TRBV5-1 and J usage is TRBJ2-7, with 10 positions matching TRBD1. Germline trimming cut 2 bases from V and 3 bases from J; bases unmatched to any gene: 5. The CDR3 is 15 amino acids. Germline V gives CDR1 SGHRS, CDR2 YFSETQ. Here the CDR3 DNA reads TGCGCCAGCAGCTTAGGACAGGGGGGTTTCTACGAGCAGTACTTC. Protein: CASSLGQGGFYEQYF.

V and J are TRBV29-1 and TRBJ2-7, with 9 bases that match TRBD1. The CDR3 is made up of 13 amino acids. Germline V gene lookup returns CDR1 SQVTM and CDR2 ANQGSEA. Trimming took 4 bases from V and 3 from J; bases not matched to a gene: 4. The CDR3 spells CSVVGQGFYEQYF. In nucleotides, the CDR3 is TGCAGCGTTGTGGGACAGGGCTTCTACGAGCAGTACTTC.